Reported below is one T cell receptor (beta chain). These data originate in a study of blood T cell repertoires in COVID-19. Sequencing was performed with immunoSEQ multiplex PCR; in TCRdb, only in-frame clones are kept and a portion is missing. Here the sample spans 150,000 to 200,000 clones, about 89% being singletons. Germline loops: CDR1 SGHAT, CDR2 FQNNGV. V was pared by 1 base and J by 6 bases, with 12 bases between. CDR3 size: 14 residues. The TCR sequence derives from a man between 70 and 80 years old with acute or convalescent COVID-19. Sequencing was carried out using peripheral blood. The V gene is TRBV11-2, the J gene TRBJ2-5; maybe TRBD1 (5 bases). The CDR3 spells CASSLGAGRQTQYF. The CDR3 bases are TGTGCCAGCAGCTTAGGGGCAGGGCGACAGACCCAGTACTTC.